This is a list of T cell receptor beta chains from one sample in a study of T cell responses to AZD1222 COVID-19 vaccine. The assay was immunoSEQ multiplex PCR, and TCRdb's table has in-frame clones only and misses some. The repertoire has about 45,000 clones, around four fifths of them found once; the top ten carry roughly 18%. The input for sequencing was peripheral blood, taken 28 days after the second AZD1222 dose. These receptors were taken from an adult who received the AZD1222 COVID-19 vaccine. Each CDR3 is given with its conserved first and last residue. The order of the fields is D gene, V gene, clone size, J gene, CDR3 DNA, CDR3 protein. The D gene is left open where the match is weak. The size field is filled for only some rows; it gives once, few, many or a size class.

d_gene: .
v_gene: TRBV15
abundance: .
j_gene: TRBJ2-4
CDR3nt: TGTGCCACCAGCAGACAACGGGGCATTCAGTACTTC
CDR3aa: CATSRQRGIQYF

d_gene: .
v_gene: TRBV2
abundance: .
j_gene: TRBJ1-5
CDR3nt: TGTGCCAGCAGTGTTCTGAGTTCAATAGAGGGGACTCGGCCCCAGCATTTT
CDR3aa: CASSVLSSIEGTRPQHF

d_gene: .
v_gene: TRBV10-3
abundance: .
j_gene: TRBJ2-1
CDR3nt: TGTGCCATCAGTGAGAGGGGGGGTGAGCAGTTCTTC
CDR3aa: CAISERGGEQFF

d_gene: .
v_gene: TRBV6-4
abundance: .
j_gene: TRBJ2-2
CDR3nt: TGTGCCAGCAAATTAGCCCGAGACACCGGGGAGCTGTTTTTT
CDR3aa: CASKLARDTGELFF

d_gene: TRBD1
v_gene: TRBV19
abundance: .
j_gene: TRBJ1-5
CDR3nt: TGTGCCAGTAGTATCTGGACAGGGGCCGCTCTGAGCAATCAGCCCCAGCATTTT
CDR3aa: CASSIWTGAALSNQPQHF

d_gene: TRBD1
v_gene: TRBV5-1
abundance: .
j_gene: TRBJ1-1
CDR3nt: TGCGCCAGCAGCCGTGATCCGACAGGGGGCACTGAAGCTTTCTTT
CDR3aa: CASSRDPTGGTEAFF

d_gene: .
v_gene: TRBV27
abundance: .
j_gene: TRBJ2-7
CDR3nt: TGTGCCAGCAGTCTCCTAGCCGGCTACGAGCAGTACTTC
CDR3aa: CASSLLAGYEQYF

d_gene: .
v_gene: TRBV5-4
abundance: .
j_gene: TRBJ1-4
CDR3nt: TGTGCCAGCAGCTTTCGGGGGCTTGAAAAACTGTTTTTT
CDR3aa: CASSFRGLEKLFF

d_gene: .
v_gene: TRBV5-1
abundance: .
j_gene: TRBJ1-2
CDR3nt: TGCGCCAGCAGCTTGGAGACAGCGAACTATGGCTACACCTTC
CDR3aa: CASSLETANYGYTF

d_gene: .
v_gene: TRBV3-1/TRBV3-2
abundance: .
j_gene: TRBJ1-4
CDR3nt: TGTGCCAGCAGGTCATCAGGGATTAATGAAAAACTGTTTTTT
CDR3aa: CASRSSGINEKLFF

d_gene: .
v_gene: TRBV5-4
abundance: .
j_gene: TRBJ2-2
CDR3nt: TGTGCCAGCAGCCCTTGGGGACTCACCGGGGAGCTGTTTTTT
CDR3aa: CASSPWGLTGELFF

d_gene: TRBD1
v_gene: TRBV28
abundance: once
j_gene: TRBJ1-1
CDR3nt: TGTGCCAAGGCGGACAGGGGGGCTTTCTTT
CDR3aa: CAKADRGAFF

d_gene: TRBD2
v_gene: TRBV5-4
abundance: .
j_gene: TRBJ2-7
CDR3nt: TGTGCCAGCAGCTTGAGACTAGCGGGGGGGCTCGAGCAGTACTTC
CDR3aa: CASSLRLAGGLEQYF

d_gene: .
v_gene: TRBV6-5
abundance: .
j_gene: TRBJ1-6
CDR3nt: TGTGCCAGCAGGCCGACAGATAATTCACCCCTCCACTTT
CDR3aa: CASRPTDNSPLHF

d_gene: .
v_gene: TRBV27
abundance: once
j_gene: TRBJ1-3
CDR3nt: TGTGCCAGCAGTCCTCTAGGACGGAGCTCTGGAAACACCATATATTTT
CDR3aa: CASSPLGRSSGNTIYF

d_gene: .
v_gene: TRBV9
abundance: .
j_gene: TRBJ2-2
CDR3nt: TGTGCCAGCAGCTTGAGGGGGGATGGCGGGGAGCTGTTTTTT
CDR3aa: CASSLRGDGGELFF

d_gene: .
v_gene: TRBV5-4
abundance: .
j_gene: TRBJ1-1
CDR3nt: TGTGCCAGCGGGGAAGCGAACACTGAAGCTTTCTTT
CDR3aa: CASGEANTEAFF

d_gene: .
v_gene: TRBV11-2
abundance: .
j_gene: TRBJ1-5
CDR3nt: TGTGCCAGCAGCTTAGGCGGGTATCAGCCCCAGCATTTT
CDR3aa: CASSLGGYQPQHF

d_gene: TRBD2
v_gene: TRBV7-2
abundance: few
j_gene: TRBJ2-7
CDR3nt: TGTGCCAGCAGCTCCCGACTAGCGGGGGCAAGCCGGGACGAGCAGTACTTC
CDR3aa: CASSSRLAGASRDEQYF

d_gene: TRBD2
v_gene: TRBV5-1
abundance: .
j_gene: TRBJ2-2
CDR3nt: TGCGCCAGCAGCTTAAAGGGACTAGCGGGGGCCGCGAACACCGGGGAGCTGTTTTTT
CDR3aa: CASSLKGLAGAANTGELFF

d_gene: .
v_gene: TRBV5-1
abundance: .
j_gene: TRBJ2-2
CDR3nt: TGCGCCAGCAGCCCCGTTGGGGCCCTGAACACCGGGGAGCTGTTTTTT
CDR3aa: CASSPVGALNTGELFF

d_gene: .
v_gene: TRBV6-5
abundance: .
j_gene: TRBJ1-5
CDR3nt: TGTGCCAGCAGGGGCGGGGGCGGCAATCAGCCCCAGCATTTT
CDR3aa: CASRGGGGNQPQHF

d_gene: .
v_gene: TRBV15
abundance: .
j_gene: TRBJ2-7
CDR3nt: TGTGCCACCAGCAGGGAGGCAGGGTCGCGCGAGCAGTACTTC
CDR3aa: CATSREAGSREQYF

d_gene: .
v_gene: TRBV11-3
abundance: .
j_gene: TRBJ1-1
CDR3nt: TGTGCCAGCAGCGCCTCCGGGACGGGGGACACTGAAGCTTTCTTT
CDR3aa: CASSASGTGDTEAFF

d_gene: .
v_gene: TRBV6-6
abundance: .
j_gene: TRBJ1-6
CDR3nt: TGTGCCAGCAGCCCCAGGGAATCCTCACCCCTCCACTTT
CDR3aa: CASSPRESSPLHF

d_gene: .
v_gene: TRBV24-1
abundance: .
j_gene: TRBJ2-7
CDR3nt: TGTGCCACCAGTGACGTTAGGACAGCGAGCAACTACGAGCAGTACTTC
CDR3aa: CATSDVRTASNYEQYF

d_gene: .
v_gene: TRBV7-8
abundance: .
j_gene: TRBJ2-3
CDR3nt: TGTGCCAGCAGCAAAGACGGGACAAGGGCAAATACGCAGTATTTT
CDR3aa: CASSKDGTRANTQYF

d_gene: .
v_gene: TRBV7-7
abundance: .
j_gene: TRBJ2-2
CDR3nt: TGTGCTAGCAGTATTGCATCAGGGGCAGCGAACACCGGGGAGCTGTTTTTT
CDR3aa: CASSIASGAANTGELFF

d_gene: .
v_gene: TRBV12-3/TRBV12-4
abundance: .
j_gene: TRBJ1-3
CDR3nt: TGTGCCAGCACTACGGAATGGACCATATATTTT
CDR3aa: CASTTEWTIYF

d_gene: TRBD1
v_gene: TRBV29-1
abundance: .
j_gene: TRBJ1-4
CDR3nt: TGCAGCGTTGAAGGGACAGGGGGGAGTGAAAAACTGTTTTTT
CDR3aa: CSVEGTGGSEKLFF

d_gene: .
v_gene: TRBV28
abundance: .
j_gene: TRBJ2-4
CDR3nt: TGTGCCAGCAGTCCAAAACACATTCAGTACTTC
CDR3aa: CASSPKHIQYF

d_gene: TRBD1
v_gene: TRBV3-1/TRBV3-2
abundance: .
j_gene: TRBJ1-2
CDR3nt: TGTGCCAGCAGCCAAGGAGACAGGGGGCGACCGAGTGGCTACACCTTC
CDR3aa: CASSQGDRGRPSGYTF

d_gene: TRBD1
v_gene: TRBV4-2
abundance: .
j_gene: TRBJ1-2
CDR3nt: TGTGCCAGCAGCCAAGACGCGACAGGGAGCTATGGCTACACCTTC
CDR3aa: CASSQDATGSYGYTF

d_gene: .
v_gene: TRBV28
abundance: .
j_gene: TRBJ1-2
CDR3nt: TGTGCCAGCATTCCGGGACACCGGGGCTATGGCTACACCTTC
CDR3aa: CASIPGHRGYGYTF

d_gene: .
v_gene: TRBV7-3
abundance: .
j_gene: TRBJ2-1
CDR3nt: TGTGCCAGCAGTCCGAACGTCTACAATGAGCAGTTCTTC
CDR3aa: CASSPNVYNEQFF

d_gene: TRBD1
v_gene: TRBV5-1
abundance: once
j_gene: TRBJ2-3
CDR3nt: TGCGCCAGCAGCGCCAGACAGGGAACAGATACGCAGTATTTT
CDR3aa: CASSARQGTDTQYF

d_gene: TRBD1
v_gene: TRBV5-6
abundance: .
j_gene: TRBJ1-3
CDR3nt: TGTGCCAGCAGCTTGGGACAGGGAGGTAACACCATATATTTT
CDR3aa: CASSLGQGGNTIYF

d_gene: .
v_gene: TRBV2
abundance: .
j_gene: TRBJ1-1
CDR3nt: TGTGCCAGCAGTGACTTCAGGAAAAACACTGAAGCTTTCTTT
CDR3aa: CASSDFRKNTEAFF

d_gene: TRBD1
v_gene: TRBV11-2
abundance: .
j_gene: TRBJ2-2
CDR3nt: TGTGCCAGCAGCCCCAGAGACAGGGTGGCCGGGGAGCTGTTTTTT
CDR3aa: CASSPRDRVAGELFF

d_gene: .
v_gene: TRBV7-2
abundance: .
j_gene: TRBJ2-6
CDR3nt: TGTGCCAGCAGCCCACAGGGGACTGCTGTTTTCTCTGGGGCCAACGTCCTGACTTTC
CDR3aa: CASSPQGTAVFSGANVLTF

d_gene: TRBD2
v_gene: TRBV11-3
abundance: .
j_gene: TRBJ2-5
CDR3nt: TGTGCCAGCAGCCTCCGACTAGCGGGGGCACAAGAGACCCAGTACTTC
CDR3aa: CASSLRLAGAQETQYF

d_gene: .
v_gene: TRBV5-6
abundance: .
j_gene: TRBJ2-2
CDR3nt: TGTGCCAGCAGCCCTCCGGAAGCGGGTGCCACGAACACCGGGGAGCTGTTTTTT
CDR3aa: CASSPPEAGATNTGELFF

d_gene: .
v_gene: TRBV11-2
abundance: .
j_gene: TRBJ1-1
CDR3nt: TGTGCCAGCAGCTTAACGGGGGTCGGGGTGGCTTTCTTT
CDR3aa: CASSLTGVGVAFF

d_gene: TRBD1
v_gene: TRBV19
abundance: .
j_gene: TRBJ1-5
CDR3nt: TGTGCCAGTAGCTCCGGGACAGGCGGGATTCAGCCCCAGCATTTT
CDR3aa: CASSSGTGGIQPQHF

d_gene: .
v_gene: TRBV5-1
abundance: .
j_gene: TRBJ1-6
CDR3nt: TGCGCCAGCAGCTTTAGAGACAGTGAATCACCCCTCCACTTT
CDR3aa: CASSFRDSESPLHF

d_gene: .
v_gene: TRBV19
abundance: .
j_gene: TRBJ1-3
CDR3nt: TGTGCCAGTAGTACGGGTGGCTACTCTGGAAACACCATATATTTT
CDR3aa: CASSTGGYSGNTIYF

d_gene: .
v_gene: TRBV6-5
abundance: .
j_gene: TRBJ2-3
CDR3nt: TGTGCCAGCAGTCTACAGGAAAATCAGGGGGATACGCAGTATTTT
CDR3aa: CASSLQENQGDTQYF

d_gene: TRBD1
v_gene: TRBV7-9
abundance: .
j_gene: TRBJ2-2
CDR3nt: TGTGCCAGCAGCTCTGCCACCGGGACAGGGTCGGGAAGGACCGGGGAGCTGTTTTTT
CDR3aa: CASSSATGTGSGRTGELFF

d_gene: TRBD1
v_gene: TRBV6-5
abundance: .
j_gene: TRBJ1-1
CDR3nt: TGTGCCAGCAGCCCAGGGACAGTTCCTGAAGCTTTCTTT
CDR3aa: CASSPGTVPEAFF

d_gene: .
v_gene: TRBV30
abundance: .
j_gene: TRBJ1-1
CDR3nt: TGTGCCTGGAGGGATGGGAGGTGGAACACTGAAGCTTTCTTT
CDR3aa: CAWRDGRWNTEAFF

d_gene: .
v_gene: TRBV2
abundance: .
j_gene: TRBJ2-1
CDR3nt: TGTGCCAGCAGTGAAGATAAGGGGGTCTCCTACAATGAGCAGTTCTTC
CDR3aa: CASSEDKGVSYNEQFF

d_gene: TRBD1
v_gene: TRBV30
abundance: .
j_gene: TRBJ1-5
CDR3nt: TGTGCCTGGCGCAGGGGGGGCGATCAGCCCCAGCATTTT
CDR3aa: CAWRRGGDQPQHF

d_gene: TRBD2
v_gene: TRBV5-1
abundance: .
j_gene: TRBJ2-5
CDR3nt: TGCGCCAGCAGCGCCGGGACTAGCGGCCAAGAGACCCAGTACTTC
CDR3aa: CASSAGTSGQETQYF

d_gene: .
v_gene: TRBV6-1
abundance: .
j_gene: TRBJ1-5
CDR3nt: TGTGCCAGCAGTGAAGGTCAGCCCCAGCATTTT
CDR3aa: CASSEGQPQHF